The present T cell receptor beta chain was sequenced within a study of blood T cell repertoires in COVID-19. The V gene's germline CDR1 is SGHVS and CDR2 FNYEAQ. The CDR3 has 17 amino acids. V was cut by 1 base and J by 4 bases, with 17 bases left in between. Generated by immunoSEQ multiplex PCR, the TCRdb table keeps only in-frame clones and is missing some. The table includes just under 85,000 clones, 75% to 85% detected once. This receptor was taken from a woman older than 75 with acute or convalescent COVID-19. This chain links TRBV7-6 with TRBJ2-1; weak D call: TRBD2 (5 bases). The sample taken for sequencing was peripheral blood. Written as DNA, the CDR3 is TGTGCCAGCAGCTTAGGCCTAGCCCCCGCCAATTACAATGAGCAGTTCTTC. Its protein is CASSLGLAPANYNEQFF.